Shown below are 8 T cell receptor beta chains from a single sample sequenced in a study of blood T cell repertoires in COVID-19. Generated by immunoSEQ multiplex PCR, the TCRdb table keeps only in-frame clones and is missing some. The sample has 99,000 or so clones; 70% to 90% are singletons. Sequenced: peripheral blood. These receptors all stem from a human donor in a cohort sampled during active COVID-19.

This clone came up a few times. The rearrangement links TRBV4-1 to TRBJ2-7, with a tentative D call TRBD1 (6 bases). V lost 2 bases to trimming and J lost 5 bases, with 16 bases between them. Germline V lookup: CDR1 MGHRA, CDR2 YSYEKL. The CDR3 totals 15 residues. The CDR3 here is CASSQTGTPWDEQYF. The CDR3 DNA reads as TGCGCCAGCAGCCAAACCGGGACACCATGGGACGAGCAGTACTTC.

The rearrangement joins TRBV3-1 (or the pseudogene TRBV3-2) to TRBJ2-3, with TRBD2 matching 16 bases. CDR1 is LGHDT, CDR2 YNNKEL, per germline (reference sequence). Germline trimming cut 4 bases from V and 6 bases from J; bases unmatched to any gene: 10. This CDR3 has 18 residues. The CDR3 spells CASSRDPGLAGGRDTQYF. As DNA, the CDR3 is TGTGCCAGCAGCCGGGATCCGGGACTAGCGGGGGGGCGGGATACGCAGTATTTT.

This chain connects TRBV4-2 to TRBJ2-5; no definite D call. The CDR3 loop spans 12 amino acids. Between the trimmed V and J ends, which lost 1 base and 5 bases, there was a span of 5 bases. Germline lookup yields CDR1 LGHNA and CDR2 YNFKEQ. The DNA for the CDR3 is TGTGCCAGCAGCCAAGTGTCGGAGACCCAGTACTTC. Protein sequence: CASSQVSETQYF.

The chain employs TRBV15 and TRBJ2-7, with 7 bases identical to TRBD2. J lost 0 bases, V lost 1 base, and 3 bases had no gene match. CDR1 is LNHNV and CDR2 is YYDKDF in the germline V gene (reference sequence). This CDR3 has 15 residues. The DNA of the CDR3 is TGTGCCACCAGCAGAGCCGGCGGGAGCTCCTACGAGCAGTACTTC. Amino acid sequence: CATSRAGGSSYEQYF. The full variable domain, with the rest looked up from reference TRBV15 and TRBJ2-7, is DAMVIQNPRYQVTQFGKPVTLSCSQTLNHNVMYWYQQKSSQAPKLLFHYYDKDFNNEADTPDNFQSRRPNTSFCFLDIRSPGLGDTAMYLCATSRAGGSSYEQYFGPGTRLTVT.

DNA for the CDR3: TGTGCCAGCAGTTCCCCAAATGAAAAACTGTTTTTT. Translating gives CASSSPNEKLFF. V gene TRBV27 combines with J gene TRBJ1-4; D not resolved. The CDR3 is 12 residues long. Germline V gene lookup returns CDR1 MNHEY and CDR2 SMNVEV (reference sequence). Trimming stripped 4 bases from V and 5 bases from J, with 5 bases between.

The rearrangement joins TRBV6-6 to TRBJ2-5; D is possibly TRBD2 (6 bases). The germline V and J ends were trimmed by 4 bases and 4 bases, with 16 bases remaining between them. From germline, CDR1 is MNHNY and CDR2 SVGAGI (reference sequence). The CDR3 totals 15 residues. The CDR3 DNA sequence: TGTGCCAGCAGTTCCCGGAGGGATGGGGGAGAGACCCAGTACTTC. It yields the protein CASSSRRDGGETQYF.

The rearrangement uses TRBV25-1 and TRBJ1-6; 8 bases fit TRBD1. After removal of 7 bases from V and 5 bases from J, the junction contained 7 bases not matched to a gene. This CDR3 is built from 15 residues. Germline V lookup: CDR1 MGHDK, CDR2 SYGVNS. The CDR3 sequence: CASKTGDWDNSPLHF. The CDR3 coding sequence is TGTGCCAGCAAGACAGGGGATTGGGATAATTCACCCCTCCACTTT.

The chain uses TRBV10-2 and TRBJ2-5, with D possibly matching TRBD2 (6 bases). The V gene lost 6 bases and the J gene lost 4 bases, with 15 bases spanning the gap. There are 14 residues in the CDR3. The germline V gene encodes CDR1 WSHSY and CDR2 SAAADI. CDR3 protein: CASSLGGGRETQYF. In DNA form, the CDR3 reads TGCGCCAGCAGCCTTGGTGGAGGGAGAGAGACCCAGTACTTC.